Given below is one T cell receptor (beta chain) in context. The data originate from a study of blood T cell repertoires in COVID-19. Study at large: COVID-19 samples collected from the United States, Italy and Spain covered acute and convalescent phases. Sources were T cells, B-cell-depleted T cells, or PBMCs; the material itself was cDNA or gDNA.

The repertoire was sequenced with immunoSEQ multiplex PCR; TCRdb's copy has only in-frame clones and lacks some. The data show some 11,000 clones, with around 73% seen just once and 30% held by the top ten. The V and J ends lost 5 bases and 3 bases respectively, with 11 bases between them. This CDR3 has 14 residues. CDR1 is KGHDR and CDR2 is SFDVKD in the germline V gene. This sequence originates from a human donor in a cohort sampled during active COVID-19. The sample consisted of peripheral blood. This sequence joins TRBV24-1 and TRBJ2-3, with TRBD2 as a possible D gene (5 bases). The CDR3 protein is CATSVGSSTDTQYF. In DNA, the CDR3 is TGTGCCACCAGTGTGGGGAGTTCGACAGATACGCAGTATTTT.